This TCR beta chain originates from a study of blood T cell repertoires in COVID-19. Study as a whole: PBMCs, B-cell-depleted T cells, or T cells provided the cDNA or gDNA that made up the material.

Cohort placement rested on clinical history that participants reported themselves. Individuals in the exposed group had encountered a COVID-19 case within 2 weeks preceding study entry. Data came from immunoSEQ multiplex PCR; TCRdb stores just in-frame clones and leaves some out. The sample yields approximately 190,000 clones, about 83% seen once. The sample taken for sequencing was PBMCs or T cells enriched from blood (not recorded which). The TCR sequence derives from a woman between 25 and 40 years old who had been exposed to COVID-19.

This CDR3 reads CSVQVDGVGPQHF. In nucleotides, the CDR3 is TGCAGCGTTCAGGTTGACGGGGTTGGGCCCCAGCATTTT. The chain uses TRBV29-1 and TRBJ1-5; D remains unclear. V was trimmed by 5 bases and J by 9 bases, leaving 17 bases between them. CDR1 SQVTM and CDR2 ANQGSEA come from the germline V gene. This CDR3 region has 13 residues.